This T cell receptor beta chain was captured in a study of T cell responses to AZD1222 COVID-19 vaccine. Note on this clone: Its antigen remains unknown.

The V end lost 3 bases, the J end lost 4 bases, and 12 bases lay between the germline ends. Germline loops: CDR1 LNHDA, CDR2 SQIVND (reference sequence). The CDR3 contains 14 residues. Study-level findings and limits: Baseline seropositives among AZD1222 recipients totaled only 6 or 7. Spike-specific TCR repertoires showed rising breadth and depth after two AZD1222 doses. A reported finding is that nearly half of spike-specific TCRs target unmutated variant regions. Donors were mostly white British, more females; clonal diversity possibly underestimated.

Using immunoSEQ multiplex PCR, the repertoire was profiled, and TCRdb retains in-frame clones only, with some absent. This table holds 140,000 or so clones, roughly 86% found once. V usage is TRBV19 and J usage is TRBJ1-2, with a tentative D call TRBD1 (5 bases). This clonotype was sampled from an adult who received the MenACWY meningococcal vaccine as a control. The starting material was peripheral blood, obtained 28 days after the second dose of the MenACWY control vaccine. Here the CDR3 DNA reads TGTGCCAGTAGTATCGGGCAGGGAGTCTATGGCTACACCTTC. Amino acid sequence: CASSIGQGVYGYTF.